The rows below give T cell receptor beta chains drawn from one sample of a study of T cell responses to AZD1222 COVID-19 vaccine. Sequenced by immunoSEQ multiplex PCR; TCRdb stores in-frame clones only, minus some. The sample holds some 180,000 clones; over 80% are singletons and the top ten take about 1%. The starting material was peripheral blood, obtained 28 days after the second dose of the MenACWY control vaccine. The origin of the receptors is an adult who received the MenACWY meningococcal vaccine as a control. The CDR3 runs from the conserved cysteine through the conserved F or W. Fields, in order: V gene, D gene, J gene, clone size, CDR3 length, CDR3 DNA, CDR3 protein. A D gene is named only where the DNA matches it firmly. For some rows the clone size is stated as once, few or many, or as a class when expanded; others skip it.

V gene: TRBV18; D gene: .; J gene: TRBJ1-1; clone size: .; CDR3 length: 16; CDR3 DNA: TGTGCCAGCTCACCATCGACTTTGGGAGGGAACACTGAAGCTTTCTTT; CDR3 protein: CASSPSTLGGNTEAFF
V gene: TRBV5-1; D gene: .; J gene: TRBJ2-2; clone size: .; CDR3 length: 12; CDR3 DNA: TGCGCCAGCAGCTTGGAGGGCGGGGAGCTGTTTTTT; CDR3 protein: CASSLEGGELFF
V gene: TRBV6-5; D gene: .; J gene: TRBJ1-2; clone size: .; CDR3 length: 14; CDR3 DNA: TGTGCCAGCAGACCGGCAAGGGGGAGTTATGGCTACACCTTC; CDR3 protein: CASRPARGSYGYTF
V gene: TRBV4-3; D gene: .; J gene: TRBJ2-1; clone size: .; CDR3 length: 15; CDR3 DNA: TGCGCCAGCAGCTTCACCCGGGGGTCTAGAAATGAGCAGTTCTTC; CDR3 protein: CASSFTRGSRNEQFF
V gene: TRBV2; D gene: .; J gene: TRBJ1-6; clone size: .; CDR3 length: 13; CDR3 DNA: TGTGCCAGCAGTGACAGGGATAATTCACCCCTCCACTTT; CDR3 protein: CASSDRDNSPLHF
V gene: TRBV27; D gene: .; J gene: TRBJ2-6; clone size: .; CDR3 length: 13; CDR3 DNA: TGTGCCAGCAGTTCCGGGTGGGCCAACGTCCTGACTTTC; CDR3 protein: CASSSGWANVLTF
V gene: TRBV7-3; D gene: TRBD2; J gene: TRBJ2-1; clone size: .; CDR3 length: 16; CDR3 DNA: TGTGCCAGCAGCTCCGGAGCGGGGGGCCTTTACAATGAGCAGTTCTTC; CDR3 protein: CASSSGAGGLYNEQFF
V gene: TRBV5-6; D gene: .; J gene: TRBJ2-5; clone size: .; CDR3 length: 13; CDR3 DNA: TGTGCCAGCAGCGGGGAGCCCACAGAGACCCAGTACTTC; CDR3 protein: CASSGEPTETQYF
V gene: TRBV28; D gene: TRBD1; J gene: TRBJ1-1; clone size: .; CDR3 length: 14; CDR3 DNA: TGTGCCAGCAGGTCCTTACAGGGGGATACTGAAGCTTTCTTT; CDR3 protein: CASRSLQGDTEAFF
V gene: TRBV2; D gene: .; J gene: TRBJ2-7; clone size: .; CDR3 length: 14; CDR3 DNA: TGTGCCAGCAGGCGGGACAGCCAGAATTACGAGCAGTACTTC; CDR3 protein: CASRRDSQNYEQYF
V gene: TRBV19; D gene: .; J gene: TRBJ1-6; clone size: .; CDR3 length: 12; CDR3 DNA: TGTGCCAGTACCCAGGGAGGTTCACCCCTCCACTTT; CDR3 protein: CASTQGGSPLHF
V gene: TRBV10-3; D gene: .; J gene: TRBJ2-1; clone size: .; CDR3 length: 13; CDR3 DNA: TGTGCCATCAGTGAGATAAACGGGAATGAGCAGTTCTTC; CDR3 protein: CAISEINGNEQFF
V gene: TRBV7-2; D gene: .; J gene: TRBJ2-2; clone size: once; CDR3 length: 16; CDR3 DNA: TGTGCCAGCAGCTTTTATCTGACAGGAGGAACCGGGGAGCTGTTTTTT; CDR3 protein: CASSFYLTGGTGELFF
V gene: TRBV19; D gene: .; J gene: TRBJ2-3; clone size: .; CDR3 length: 13; CDR3 DNA: TGTGCCAGTAGTATCGGACCCACGGGTACGCAGTATTTT; CDR3 protein: CASSIGPTGTQYF
V gene: TRBV15; D gene: .; J gene: TRBJ2-1; clone size: .; CDR3 length: 13; CDR3 DNA: TGTGCCACCAGCAGAGTTGTAGTGGGGGAACTGTTCTTC; CDR3 protein: CATSRVVVGELFF
V gene: TRBV11-2; D gene: .; J gene: TRBJ1-3; clone size: .; CDR3 length: 15; CDR3 DNA: TGTGCCAGCAGTAGGACGGGGACAAACGTTGGCACCATATATTTT; CDR3 protein: CASSRTGTNVGTIYF
V gene: TRBV28; D gene: .; J gene: TRBJ1-4; clone size: .; CDR3 length: 11; CDR3 DNA: TGTGCGGGGGGGGAGGCGGAAAAACTGTTTTTT; CDR3 protein: CAGGEAEKLFF
V gene: TRBV5-4; D gene: .; J gene: TRBJ1-1; clone size: once; CDR3 length: 14; CDR3 DNA: TGTGCCAGCAGCTTGTTGGGTCAGCACACTGAAGCTTTCTTT; CDR3 protein: CASSLLGQHTEAFF
V gene: TRBV27; D gene: TRBD1; J gene: TRBJ1-4; clone size: .; CDR3 length: 13; CDR3 DNA: TGTGCCAGCAGCTCAGGGGGAGGGCTAAACCTGTTTTTT; CDR3 protein: CASSSGGGLNLFF
V gene: TRBV2; D gene: .; J gene: TRBJ1-5; clone size: .; CDR3 length: 12; CDR3 DNA: TGTGCCAGCCGGGACAGCAATCAGCCCCAGCATTTT; CDR3 protein: CASRDSNQPQHF
V gene: TRBV4-2; D gene: .; J gene: TRBJ1-2; clone size: .; CDR3 length: 16; CDR3 DNA: TGTGCCAGCAGCCCCTTGCGGGGGGAAAGGGGCTATGGCTACACCTTC; CDR3 protein: CASSPLRGERGYGYTF
V gene: TRBV27; D gene: .; J gene: TRBJ1-2; clone size: once; CDR3 length: 15; CDR3 DNA: TGTGCCAGCAGTTTGGGCTTCCCCCAAAACTATGGCTACACCTTC; CDR3 protein: CASSLGFPQNYGYTF
V gene: TRBV5-1; D gene: TRBD1; J gene: TRBJ1-6; clone size: few; CDR3 length: 15; CDR3 DNA: TGCGCCAGCAGCTCGACAGGGGCGCGGGATTCACCCCTCCACTTT; CDR3 protein: CASSSTGARDSPLHF
V gene: TRBV10-3; D gene: .; J gene: TRBJ2-5; clone size: .; CDR3 length: 13; CDR3 DNA: TGTGCCATCGGATCCCAAGGGAAGGAGACCCAGTACTTC; CDR3 protein: CAIGSQGKETQYF
V gene: TRBV6-5; D gene: .; J gene: TRBJ2-2; clone size: .; CDR3 length: 14; CDR3 DNA: TGTGCCAGCAGAACCTTCCAGGGAACCGGGGAGCTGTTTTTT; CDR3 protein: CASRTFQGTGELFF
V gene: TRBV3-1/TRBV3-2; D gene: TRBD2; J gene: TRBJ2-3; clone size: .; CDR3 length: 14; CDR3 DNA: TGTGCCAGCAGCCACGGCGGGGGGGCAGATACGCAGTATTTT; CDR3 protein: CASSHGGGADTQYF
V gene: TRBV2; D gene: .; J gene: TRBJ1-2; clone size: .; CDR3 length: 11; CDR3 DNA: TGTGCCAGCATAGGACAGATGGGCTACACCTTC; CDR3 protein: CASIGQMGYTF
V gene: TRBV7-3; D gene: .; J gene: TRBJ1-4; clone size: .; CDR3 length: 13; CDR3 DNA: TGTGCCAGCAGCTTTGGGCCTAATGAAAAACTGTTTTTT; CDR3 protein: CASSFGPNEKLFF
V gene: TRBV6-2/TRBV6-3; D gene: .; J gene: TRBJ1-1; clone size: .; CDR3 length: 15; CDR3 DNA: TGTGCCAGCAGTTCCCCTGGGCGGGCCGGGACTGAAGCTTTCTTT; CDR3 protein: CASSSPGRAGTEAFF
V gene: TRBV15; D gene: .; J gene: TRBJ1-6; clone size: .; CDR3 length: 16; CDR3 DNA: TGTGCCACCAGGCCCGACAGGAGCTCCTATAATTCACCCCTCCACTTT; CDR3 protein: CATRPDRSSYNSPLHF
V gene: TRBV6-5; D gene: TRBD1; J gene: TRBJ1-1; clone size: .; CDR3 length: 14; CDR3 DNA: TGTGCCAGCAGAAGCCCCGGGACAGCCACTGAAGCTTTCTTT; CDR3 protein: CASRSPGTATEAFF
V gene: TRBV9; D gene: .; J gene: TRBJ1-6; clone size: .; CDR3 length: 14; CDR3 DNA: TGTGCCAGCAGCGCCTCAGGTCATAATTCACCCCTCCACTTT; CDR3 protein: CASSASGHNSPLHF
V gene: TRBV19; D gene: .; J gene: TRBJ1-5; clone size: .; CDR3 length: 16; CDR3 DNA: TGTGCCAGTAGTATAGATCGGGGGGGTGCCAGTCAGCCCCAGCATTTT; CDR3 protein: CASSIDRGGASQPQHF
V gene: TRBV29-1; D gene: .; J gene: TRBJ2-1; clone size: .; CDR3 length: 10; CDR3 DNA: TGCAGCGTTTATACAGGGGAGCAGTTCTTC; CDR3 protein: CSVYTGEQFF
V gene: TRBV24-1; D gene: .; J gene: TRBJ1-4; clone size: .; CDR3 length: 16; CDR3 DNA: TGTGCCACCAGTGATCCGACTGGTGCAACTAATGAAAAACTGTTTTTT; CDR3 protein: CATSDPTGATNEKLFF